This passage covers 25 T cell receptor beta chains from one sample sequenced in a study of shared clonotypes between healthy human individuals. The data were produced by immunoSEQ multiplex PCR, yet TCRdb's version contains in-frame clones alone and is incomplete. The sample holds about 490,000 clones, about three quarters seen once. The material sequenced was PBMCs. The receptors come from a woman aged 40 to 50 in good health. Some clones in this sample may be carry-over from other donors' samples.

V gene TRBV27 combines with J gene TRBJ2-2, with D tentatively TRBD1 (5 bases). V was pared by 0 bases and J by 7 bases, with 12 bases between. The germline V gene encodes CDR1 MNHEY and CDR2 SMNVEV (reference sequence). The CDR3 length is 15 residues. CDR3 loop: CASSLSYQGNGELFF. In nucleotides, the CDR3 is TGTGCCAGCAGTTTATCTTACCAGGGTAACGGGGAGCTGTTTTTT.

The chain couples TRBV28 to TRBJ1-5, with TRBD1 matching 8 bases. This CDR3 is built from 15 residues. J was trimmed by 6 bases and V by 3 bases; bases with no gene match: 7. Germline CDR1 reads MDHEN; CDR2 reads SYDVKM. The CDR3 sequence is CASSFRSGGFQPQHF. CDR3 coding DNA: TGTGCCAGCAGTTTCAGGTCAGGGGGCTTTCAGCCCCAGCATTTT.

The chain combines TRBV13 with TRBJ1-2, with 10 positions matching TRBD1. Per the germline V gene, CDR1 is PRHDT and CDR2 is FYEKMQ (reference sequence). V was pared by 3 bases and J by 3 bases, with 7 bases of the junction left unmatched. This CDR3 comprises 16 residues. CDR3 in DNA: TGTGCCAGCAGCTTCCGACAGGGGGCATCGGACTATGGCTACACCTTC. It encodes CASSFRQGASDYGYTF.

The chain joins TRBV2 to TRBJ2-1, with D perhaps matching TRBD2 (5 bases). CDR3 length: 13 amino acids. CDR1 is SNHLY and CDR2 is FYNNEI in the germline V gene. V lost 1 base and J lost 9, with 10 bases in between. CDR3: CASSEGLASEQFF. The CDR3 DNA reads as TGTGCCAGCAGTGAAGGGCTAGCAAGTGAGCAGTTCTTC.

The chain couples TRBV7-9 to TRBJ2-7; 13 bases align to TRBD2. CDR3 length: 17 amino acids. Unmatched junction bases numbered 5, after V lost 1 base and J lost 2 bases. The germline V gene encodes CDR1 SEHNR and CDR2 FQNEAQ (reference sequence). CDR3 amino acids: CASSLEGGLAGTYEQYF. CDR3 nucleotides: TGTGCCAGCAGCTTAGAGGGGGGACTAGCGGGAACCTACGAGCAGTACTTC.

The CDR3 DNA follows: TGCGCCAGCAGCTTGGGACTACAAACCTACGAGCAGTACTTC. Translated: CASSLGLQTYEQYF. This chain links TRBV5-1 with TRBJ2-7; D might be TRBD2 (5 bases). Between the trimmed V and J ends, which lost 0 bases and 2 bases, there was a span of 9 bases. The germline V gene encodes CDR1 SGHRS and CDR2 YFSETQ. This CDR3 spans 14 amino acids.

This CDR3 is CSGETSGRTGELFF. As DNA, the CDR3 is TGCAGCGGGGAGACTAGCGGGAGGACCGGGGAGCTGTTTTTT. The J gene is TRBJ2-2, the V gene TRBV29-1, with 13 positions matching TRBD2. This CDR3 has 14 amino acids. The trim removed 7 bases at V and 5 bases at J, leaving 4 bases unmatched. The V gene's germline CDR1 is SQVTM and CDR2 ANQGSEA.

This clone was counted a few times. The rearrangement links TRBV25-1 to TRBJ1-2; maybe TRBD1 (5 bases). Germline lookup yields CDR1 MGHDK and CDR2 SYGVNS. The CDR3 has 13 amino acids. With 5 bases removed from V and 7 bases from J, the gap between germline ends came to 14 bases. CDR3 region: CASSPGPFSGYTF. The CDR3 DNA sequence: TGTGCCAGCAGTCCGGGACCATTCTCTGGCTACACCTTC.

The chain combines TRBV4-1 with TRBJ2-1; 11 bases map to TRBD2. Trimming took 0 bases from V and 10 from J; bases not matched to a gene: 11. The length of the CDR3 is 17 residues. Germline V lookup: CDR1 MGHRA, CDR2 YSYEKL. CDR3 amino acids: CASSQEVELAGVSEQFF. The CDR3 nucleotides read TGCGCCAGCAGCCAAGAGGTCGAACTAGCGGGAGTGAGCGAGCAGTTCTTC.

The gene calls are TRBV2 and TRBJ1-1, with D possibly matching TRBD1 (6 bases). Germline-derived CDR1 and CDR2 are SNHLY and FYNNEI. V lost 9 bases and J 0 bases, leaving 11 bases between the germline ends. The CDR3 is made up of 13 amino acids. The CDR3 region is CARRGPMNTEAFF. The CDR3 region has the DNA TGTGCCAGACGGGGGCCGATGAACACTGAAGCTTTCTTT.

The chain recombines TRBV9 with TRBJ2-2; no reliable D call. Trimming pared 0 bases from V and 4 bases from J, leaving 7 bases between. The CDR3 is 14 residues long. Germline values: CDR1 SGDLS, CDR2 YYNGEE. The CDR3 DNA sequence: TGTGCCAGCAGCGTAGGGTCCTCCACCGGGGAGCTGTTTTTT. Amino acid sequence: CASSVGSSTGELFF.

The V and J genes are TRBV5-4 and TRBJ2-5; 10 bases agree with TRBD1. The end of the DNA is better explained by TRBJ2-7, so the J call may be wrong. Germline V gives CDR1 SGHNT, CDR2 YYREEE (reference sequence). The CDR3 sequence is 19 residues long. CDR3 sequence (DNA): TGTGCCAGCAGCTTGGCCCCGACAGGGGGCCTTTTAAGCTCCTACGAGCAGTACTTC. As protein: CASSLAPTGGLLSSYEQYF.

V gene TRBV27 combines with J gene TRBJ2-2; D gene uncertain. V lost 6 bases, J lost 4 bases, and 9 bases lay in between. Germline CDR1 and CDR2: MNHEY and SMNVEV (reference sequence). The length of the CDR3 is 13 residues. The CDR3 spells CASSLERTGELFF. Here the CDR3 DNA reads TGTGCCAGCAGCCTAGAACGCACCGGGGAGCTGTTTTTT.

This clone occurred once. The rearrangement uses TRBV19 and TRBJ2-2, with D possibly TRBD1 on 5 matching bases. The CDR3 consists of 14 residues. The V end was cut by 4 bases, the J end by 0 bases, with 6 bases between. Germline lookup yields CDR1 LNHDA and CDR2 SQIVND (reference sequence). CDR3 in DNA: TGTGCCAGTAGTAAGACAGCGAACACCGGGGAGCTGTTTTTT. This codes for CASSKTANTGELFF.

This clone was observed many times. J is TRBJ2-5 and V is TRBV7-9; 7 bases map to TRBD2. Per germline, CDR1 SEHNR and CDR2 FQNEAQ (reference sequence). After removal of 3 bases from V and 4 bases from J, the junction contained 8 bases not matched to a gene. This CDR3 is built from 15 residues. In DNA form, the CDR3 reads TGTGCCAGCAGCTTCGGCGGGAGCGCTCTAGAGACCCAGTACTTC. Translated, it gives CASSFGGSALETQYF.

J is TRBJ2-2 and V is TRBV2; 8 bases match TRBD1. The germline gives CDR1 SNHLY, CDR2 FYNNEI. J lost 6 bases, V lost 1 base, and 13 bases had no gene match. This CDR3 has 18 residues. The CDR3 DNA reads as TGTGCCAGCAGTGAAGATGGGCGCAGGGGGCGGCGGTCCGGGGAGCTGTTTTTT. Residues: CASSEDGRRGRRSGELFF.

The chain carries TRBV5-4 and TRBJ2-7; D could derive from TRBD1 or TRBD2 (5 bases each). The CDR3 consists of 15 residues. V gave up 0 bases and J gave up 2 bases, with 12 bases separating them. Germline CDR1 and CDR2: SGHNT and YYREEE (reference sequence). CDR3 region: CASSLAFQGAYEQYF. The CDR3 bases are TGTGCCAGCAGCTTGGCGTTTCAGGGAGCCTACGAGCAGTACTTC.

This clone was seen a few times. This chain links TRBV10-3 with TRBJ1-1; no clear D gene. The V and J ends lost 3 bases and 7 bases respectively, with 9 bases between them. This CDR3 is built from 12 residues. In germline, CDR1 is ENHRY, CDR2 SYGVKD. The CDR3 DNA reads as TGTGCCATCAGTGATCCCCCGGGTGAAGCTTTCTTT. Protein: CAISDPPGEAFF.

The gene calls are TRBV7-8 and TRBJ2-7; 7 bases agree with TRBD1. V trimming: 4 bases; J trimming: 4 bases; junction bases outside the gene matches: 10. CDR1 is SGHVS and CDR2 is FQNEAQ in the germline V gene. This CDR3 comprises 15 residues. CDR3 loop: CASSSRGQIHYEQYF. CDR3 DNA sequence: TGTGCCAGCAGCTCCAGGGGACAGATACATTACGAGCAGTACTTC.

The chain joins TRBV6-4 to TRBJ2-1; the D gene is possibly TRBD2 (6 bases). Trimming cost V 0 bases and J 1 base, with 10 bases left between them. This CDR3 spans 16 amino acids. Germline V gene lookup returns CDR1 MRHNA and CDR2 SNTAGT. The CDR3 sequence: CASSDSLADSYNEQFF. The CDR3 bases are TGTGCCAGCAGTGACTCGTTAGCGGATTCCTACAATGAGCAGTTCTTC.

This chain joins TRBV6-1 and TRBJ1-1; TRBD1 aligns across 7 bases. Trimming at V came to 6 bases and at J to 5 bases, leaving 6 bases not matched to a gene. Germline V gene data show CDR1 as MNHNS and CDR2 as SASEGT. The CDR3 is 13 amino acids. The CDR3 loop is CASRSTGWTEAFF. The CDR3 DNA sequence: TGTGCCAGCAGGTCGACAGGGTGGACTGAAGCTTTCTTT.

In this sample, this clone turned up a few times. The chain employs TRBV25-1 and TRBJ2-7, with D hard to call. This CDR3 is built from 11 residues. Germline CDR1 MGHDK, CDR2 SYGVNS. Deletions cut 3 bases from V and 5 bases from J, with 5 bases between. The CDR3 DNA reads TGTGCCAGCAGTGAGTATAACGAGCAGTACTTC. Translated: CASSEYNEQYF.

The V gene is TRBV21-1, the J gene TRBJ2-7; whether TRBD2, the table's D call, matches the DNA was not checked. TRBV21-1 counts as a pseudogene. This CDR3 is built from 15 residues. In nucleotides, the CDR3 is TGTGCCAGCAGCAAACTAGCGGGAGGCCCCTACGAGCAGTACTTC. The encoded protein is CASSKLAGGPYEQYF.

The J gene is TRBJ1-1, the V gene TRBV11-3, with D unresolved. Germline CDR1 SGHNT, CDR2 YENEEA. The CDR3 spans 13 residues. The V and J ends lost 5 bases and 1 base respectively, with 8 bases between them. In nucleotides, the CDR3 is TGTGCCAGCAGCCCAGGTGGGAACACTGAAGCTTTCTTT. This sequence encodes CASSPGGNTEAFF.

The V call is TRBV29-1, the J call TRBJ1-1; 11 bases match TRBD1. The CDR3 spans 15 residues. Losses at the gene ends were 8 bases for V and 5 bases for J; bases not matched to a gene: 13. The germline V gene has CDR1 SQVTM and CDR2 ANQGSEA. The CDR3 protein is CSSAGTGGVVTEAFF. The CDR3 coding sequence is TGCAGCTCCGCCGGGACAGGGGGTGTGGTGACTGAAGCTTTCTTT.